This T cell receptor (beta chain) is drawn from a study of Ad26.COV2.S vaccination and SARS-CoV-2 variants. Study context: The donor participated in the COV1001 trial, in its Ad26.COV2.S arm. Donor got 5x10^10 or 1x10^11 viral particles of Ad26.COV2.S. Study-level results: Vaccine and placebo groups showed comparable non-spike TCR breadth.

Germline loops: CDR1 LNHDA, CDR2 SQIVND (reference sequence). After removal of 4 bases from V and 1 base from J, the junction contained 12 bases not matched to a gene. This CDR3 contains 17 residues. TCRdb's table, derived via immunoSEQ multiplex PCR, lists solely in-frame clones and lacks some. The top ten clones hold roughly 12% of a sample with some 480,000 clones, roughly 87% of them seen once. The treatment here: about 20 received Ad26.COV2.S at low or high dose, single or two shots; 5 received placebo; per-sample allocation not given. The samples were gathered on day 63 after the first injection of vaccine or placebo. A word on this clone: The antigen is undetermined.

The input for sequencing was peripheral blood, taken in a trial of Ad26.COV2.S vaccine versus placebo. The sequence was obtained from a person aged 18 to 59 who received the Ad26.COV2.S COVID-19 vaccine or a placebo. This chain uses TRBV19 with TRBJ1-1; 7 bases align to TRBD1. CDR3: CASSRSVGGARNTEAFF. CDR3 sequence (DNA): TGTGCCAGTAGTAGGTCTGTAGGGGGCGCGAGGAACACTGAAGCTTTCTTT.